This T cell receptor (beta chain) was documented in a study of T cell repertoires and HLA-DP antigens. Looking at the study overall: In vitro CD4+ alloreactivity was against HeLa-presented HLA-DP. Pre-culture CD4+ samples used roughly 1,300 ng DNA versus about 200 ng for CD137+CD4+ sorts.

Measured with immunoSEQ multiplex PCR; TCRdb has only the in-frame clones, and not every one. The data contain about 110,000 clones, more than 85% of them singletons. Per germline, CDR1 MNHNY and CDR2 SVGAGI (reference sequence). The V end lost 0 bases, the J end lost 4 bases, and 9 bases lay between the germline ends. The CDR3 runs to 14 residues. As concerns this clone: What it recognizes is unknown.

CD4+ T cells, purified by negative selection, averaged about 98% purity. Untouched CD4+ T cells were bead-isolated at about 97.7% purity. The genes are TRBV6-6 and TRBJ1-1; D is uncertain. The sequenced material came from CD4+ T cells from PBMCs. The origin of this receptor is a woman between 18 and 29 years old in good health and CMV-seronegative. The CDR3 DNA reads as TGTGCCAGCAGTTACTCGGGAGCAGGCACTGAAGCTTTCTTT. Encoded protein: CASSYSGAGTEAFF.